The sequence of this TCR beta chain was determined in a study of CD8 T cells in ankylosing spondylitis. The table lists this clonotype with many counts. TCRdb re-derived calls from the 5' RACE reads in MiXCR, one entry per CDR3 protein. The sample shows roughly 250,000 distinct CDR3 sequences, around 9.1% of them seen only once. The clonotype comes from a male donor with ankylosing spondylitis or in good health (not recorded which). The sample taken for sequencing was blood, either unsorted or a sorted T cell fraction (not recorded which).

The chain's CDR3 is CASSTERGYGYTF. CDR3 sequence (DNA): TGTGCCAGCAGTACCGAGAGGGGCTATGGCTACACCTTC. V gene TRBV9 combines with J gene TRBJ1-2; weak D call: TRBD1 (5 bases). The germline CDR1 and CDR2 sequences are SGDLS and YYNGEE. The germline V and J ends were trimmed by 5 bases and 4 bases, with 12 bases remaining between them. This CDR3 contains 13 residues.